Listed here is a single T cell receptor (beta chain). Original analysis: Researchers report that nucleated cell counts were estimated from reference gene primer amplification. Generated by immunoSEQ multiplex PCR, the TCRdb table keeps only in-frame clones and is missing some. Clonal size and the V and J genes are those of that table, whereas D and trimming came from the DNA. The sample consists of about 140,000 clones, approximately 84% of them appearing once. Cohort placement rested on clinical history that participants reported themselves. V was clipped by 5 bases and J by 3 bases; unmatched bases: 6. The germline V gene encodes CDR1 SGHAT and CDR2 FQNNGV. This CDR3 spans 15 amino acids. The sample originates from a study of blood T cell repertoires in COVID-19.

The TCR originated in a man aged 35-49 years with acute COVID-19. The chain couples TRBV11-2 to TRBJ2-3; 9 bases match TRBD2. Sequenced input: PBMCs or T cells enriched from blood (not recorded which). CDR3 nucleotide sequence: TGTGCCAGCAGCCGCTCGGGACTAGCTACAGATACGCAGTATTTT. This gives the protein CASSRSGLATDTQYF.